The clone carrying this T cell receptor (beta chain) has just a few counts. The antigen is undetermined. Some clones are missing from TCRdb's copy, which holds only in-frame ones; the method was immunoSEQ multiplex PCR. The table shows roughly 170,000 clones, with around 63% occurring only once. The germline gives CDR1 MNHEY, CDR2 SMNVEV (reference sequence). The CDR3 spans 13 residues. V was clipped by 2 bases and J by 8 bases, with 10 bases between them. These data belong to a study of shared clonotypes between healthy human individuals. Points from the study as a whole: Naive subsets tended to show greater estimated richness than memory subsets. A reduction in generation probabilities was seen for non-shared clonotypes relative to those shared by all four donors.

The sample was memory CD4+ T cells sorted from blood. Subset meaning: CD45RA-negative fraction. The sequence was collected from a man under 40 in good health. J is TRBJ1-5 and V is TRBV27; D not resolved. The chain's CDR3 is CASSLRPLEPQHF. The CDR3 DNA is TGTGCCAGCAGTTTACGGCCGCTTGAGCCCCAGCATTTT.